This TCR beta chain was documented in a study of T cell responses to AZD1222 COVID-19 vaccine. General study results and limits: The donors showed a predominance of white British ancestry and of females, with possible underestimation of clonal diversity.

With respect to this clone: As yet, its antigen is unknown.

The table came from immunoSEQ multiplex PCR; TCRdb's copy has only in-frame clones and leaves some out. The sample includes 110,000 to 150,000 clones, 80% to 90% of them seen just once. Sequencing was performed on peripheral blood, taken on day 0 of AZD1222 vaccination. This receptor was obtained from an adult in good health.

This CDR3 reads CSAGTDHYGYTF. The CDR3 DNA reads as TGCAGCGCAGGGACGGACCACTATGGCTACACCTTC. This chain joins TRBV29-1 and TRBJ1-2; a possible D gene is TRBD1 (5 bases). Trimming pared 7 bases from V and 3 bases from J, leaving 12 bases between. CDR1 is SQVTM and CDR2 is ANQGSEA in the germline V gene. The CDR3 is 12 amino acids. Full variable domain (rest looked up from reference TRBV29-1 and TRBJ1-2): SAVISQKPSRDICQRGTSLTIQCQVDSQVTMMFWYRQQPGQSLTLIATANQGSEATYESGFVIDKFPISRPNLTFSTLTVSNMSPEDSSIYLCSAGTDHYGYTFGSGTRLTVV.